This TCR beta chain stems from a study of T cells in Graves' hyperthyroidism and ophthalmopathy. Diagnoses rested on clinical symptoms, serum thyroxine and TRAb, thyroid ultrasound and orbital computed tomography. Any symptoms of ophthalmopathy came after the first hyperthyroidism diagnosis, from which the blood sample dates. Notes on the study in general: Patients with ophthalmopathy were separated from those with stable hyperthyroidism by a 13 V-J model. Among clonotypes expanded in thyroid above 0.001, most were also found in blood.

Amplification yielded TCR beta CDR3 regions, with RNA transcripts as the source. TCR CDR3 underwent first-round RT-PCR with the HTBI primer set. TCRdb independently ran MiXCR on the multiplex PCR reads; one entry per CDR3 protein. The sample includes roughly 170,000 distinct CDR3 sequences, about a tenth of them seen just once. The V gene lost 2 bases and the J gene lost 4 bases, with 14 bases spanning the gap. CDR3 length: 15 amino acids. Germline CDR1 and CDR2: LNHNV and YYDKDF (reference sequence). This clonotype was picked up many times. Its specificity is not known. Sequences were obtained from blood. The receptor was isolated from a woman younger than 30 with Graves' hyperthyroidism that later progressed to Graves' ophthalmopathy. This sequence joins TRBV15 and TRBJ1-1; D perhaps matches TRBD1 (6 bases). The CDR3 loop reads CATSRNSQGRTEAFF. The DNA for the CDR3 is TGTGCCACCAGCAGAAACTCTCAGGGGCGCACTGAAGCTTTCTTT.